This TCR beta chain was identified in a study of cytomegalovirus exposure and HLA in healthy donors. Study-level points and caveats: HLA restriction was apparent for most CMV-associated TCR beta chains in a later analysis. Another analysis was done later, and it associated more than 15,000 TCR beta sequences with HLA alleles at 0.05 false discovery rate. It was about 150 TCR beta chains that were listed as cytomegalovirus-associated. Rarity marked most TCR sequences, yet some public TCRs occurred in many donors.

CDR1 and CDR2 (germline): SEHNR, FQNEAQ (reference sequence). The CDR3 runs 16 residues. Comments on this clone: The target antigen is unknown. One junction end does not reproduce the germline sequence, and a read error may be involved.

PCR involved 60 Vbeta and 13 Jbeta primers. Sequencing was performed with immunoSEQ multiplex PCR; in TCRdb, only in-frame clones are kept and a portion is missing. Of around 150,000 clones in the sample, approximately 82% are singletons; the top ten hold 4.9%. The sequence was collected from a male donor in good health and CMV-seronegative. V is TRBV7-9 and J is TRBJ2-6, with 7 bases identical to TRBD1. Sequences were obtained from PBMCs. CDR3 in amino acids: CSSSSNDRAGANVLTF. The DNA of the CDR3 is TGTTCCAGCAGCTCTAACGACAGGGCTGGGGCCAACGTCCTGACTTTC.